Presented here are 26 T cell receptor beta chains from one specimen sequenced in a study of blood T cell repertoires in COVID-19. Some clones are missing from TCRdb's copy, which holds only in-frame ones; the method was immunoSEQ multiplex PCR. The sample includes tens of thousands of clones, about four fifths of them seen just once. Sequenced input: peripheral blood. These receptors originate from a woman older than 75 with active or convalescent COVID-19.

This sequence joins TRBV4-1 and TRBJ2-7; D possibly corresponds to TRBD1 (5 bases). This CDR3 contains 17 residues. Trimming removed 0 bases from V and 0 bases from J, with 15 bases in between. Germline CDR1 and CDR2: MGHRA and YSYEKL. The CDR3 region is CASSQDYQGTSSYEQYF. Here the CDR3 DNA reads TGCGCCAGCAGCCAAGATTACCAGGGTACGAGCTCCTACGAGCAGTACTTC.

This chain connects TRBV2 to TRBJ2-6; 8 bases align to TRBD1. V was clipped by 6 bases and J by 0 bases; unmatched bases: 1. Germline V lookup: CDR1 SNHLY, CDR2 FYNNEI. CDR3 length equals 15 residues. CDR3 in amino acids: CASRGQASGANVLTF. As DNA, the CDR3 is TGTGCCAGCAGGGGACAGGCCTCTGGGGCCAACGTCCTGACTTTC.

This clone has a single count. The genes are TRBV28 and TRBJ2-7; TRBD2 might be the D (6 bases). V gave up 7 bases and J gave up 3 bases, with 16 bases separating them. CDR1 MDHEN and CDR2 SYDVKM come from the germline V gene. This CDR3 region has 14 residues. Here the CDR3 reads CASTPLPGGYEQYF. The CDR3 nucleotides are TGTGCCAGCACTCCCCTACCCGGGGGCTACGAGCAGTACTTC.

With regard to this clone: Germline is not matched at one junction end, which may reflect a read error. The identical CDR3 is also encoded by other nucleotide sequences in the sample. The genes are TRBV4-1 and TRBJ1-5; D unresolved. Germline lookup yields CDR1 MGHRA and CDR2 YSYEKL. This CDR3 spans 15 amino acids. Here the CDR3 reads CASSQDIGEARPQHF. The CDR3 coding sequence is TGCGCCAGCAGTCAAGATATTGGGGAGGCGCGGCCCCAGCATTTT.

The genes are TRBV3-1 (or the pseudogene TRBV3-2) and TRBJ2-2; weak D call: TRBD2 (6 bases). This CDR3 has 15 amino acids. Trimming pared 1 base from V and 7 bases from J, leaving 13 bases between. Germline V gene sequence: CDR1 LGHDT, CDR2 YNNKEL (reference sequence). The DNA for the CDR3 is TGTGCCAGCAGCCAAGTCGGGACTGGTGACGGGGAGCTGTTTTTT. It is translated as CASSQVGTGDGELFF.

This clone was counted between two and nine times. This rearrangement joins TRBV28 to TRBJ1-6; D unclear. CDR1 is MDHEN and CDR2 is SYDVKM in the germline V gene. CDR3 length: 12 amino acids. Trimming pared 5 bases from V and 10 bases from J, leaving 9 bases between. The CDR3 here is CASSQSGSPLHF. Here the CDR3 DNA reads TGTGCCAGCAGTCAAAGCGGGTCACCCCTCCACTTT.

This clone was detected only once. The chain carries TRBV19 and TRBJ1-1; D is uncertain. From germline, CDR1 is LNHDA and CDR2 SQIVND (reference sequence). V dropped 9 bases and J dropped 6 bases, with 11 bases sitting between them. This CDR3 region has 11 residues. The CDR3 sequence is CASQHIAEAFF. CDR3 nucleotides: TGTGCCAGCCAACACATTGCTGAAGCTTTCTTT.

V and J are TRBV5-6 and TRBJ1-5, with D perhaps matching TRBD1 (6 bases). Trimming took 2 bases from V and 3 from J, leaving 9 bases between them. Germline V CDR1 and CDR2: SGHDT, YYEEEE. The CDR3 contains 14 residues. The DNA of the CDR3 is TGTGCCAGCAGCTTTACAGGGTCCAATCAGCCCCAGCATTTT. This sequence encodes CASSFTGSNQPQHF.

CDR3 region: CASSLERGRGKLFF. The CDR3 nucleotides read TGTGCCAGCAGCTTAGAACGGGGGAGAGGAAAACTGTTTTTT. The chain employs TRBV11-1 and TRBJ1-4, with TRBD1 as a possible D gene (5 bases). V gave up 1 base and J gave up 10 bases, with 13 bases separating them. Germline-derived CDR1 and CDR2 are SGHAT and FQDESV (reference sequence). The CDR3 loop spans 14 amino acids.

The chain combines TRBV6-1 with TRBJ1-2; D is unclear. V was pared by 3 bases and J by 4 bases, with 15 bases between. The CDR3 sequence is 15 residues long. Germline V lookup: CDR1 MNHNS, CDR2 SASEGT. CDR3 sequence: CASSDRDRDTYGYTF. The CDR3 nucleotides read TGTGCCAGCAGTGATCGGGATAGAGATACCTATGGCTACACCTTC.

V is TRBV7-8 and J is TRBJ2-7, with D possibly TRBD1 on 6 matching bases. Between the trimmed V and J ends, which lost 7 bases and 2 bases, there was a span of 15 bases. Germline values: CDR1 SGHVS, CDR2 FQNEAQ. The CDR3 contains 14 residues. The CDR3 coding sequence is TGTGCCAGCACAACGGGGACAACGACCTACGAGCAGTACTTC. Residues: CASTTGTTTYEQYF.

V is TRBV28 and J is TRBJ1-2, with 7 bases aligning to TRBD1. The CDR3 runs 14 residues. Germline CDR1 MDHEN, CDR2 SYDVKM. After removal of 6 bases from V and 9 bases from J, the junction contained 13 bases not matched to a gene. Here the CDR3 DNA reads TGTGCCAGCAGATCAACAGGGGCCCTGATGCGCTACACCTTC. Residues: CASRSTGALMRYTF.

The chain is built from TRBV24-1 and TRBJ1-2; 9 nucleotides match TRBD1. The CDR3 has 13 amino acids. CDR1 is KGHDR and CDR2 is SFDVKD in the germline V gene. Trimming took 6 bases from V and 8 from J; bases not matched to a gene: 6. Written as DNA, the CDR3 is TGTGCCACCAGTTCCGGGACAGGGCACGGCTACACCTTC. The encoded protein is CATSSGTGHGYTF.

This clone was picked up one time. DNA for the CDR3: TGTGCTAGTGTCCGCTCGGGATCAACCAACAATGAGCAGTTCTTC. The encoded protein is CASVRSGSTNNEQFF. The V call is TRBV12-5, the J call TRBJ2-1; tentative D call: TRBD2 (5 bases). The CDR3 covers 15 residues. Germline CDR1 reads LGHNT; CDR2 reads FRNRAP. V lost 7 bases, J lost 5 bases, and 18 bases lay in between.

The chain employs TRBV28 and TRBJ1-2; D gene unclear. This CDR3 has 12 residues. CDR1 is MDHEN and CDR2 is SYDVKM in the germline V gene. Trimming left V 3 bases short and J 6 bases short, with 8 bases between. The CDR3 coding sequence is TGTGCCAGCAGTTTGTGGAGTGATGGCTACACCTTC. Translated, it gives CASSLWSDGYTF.

V is TRBV7-9 and J is TRBJ2-5, with 7 bases aligning to TRBD1. Per the germline V gene, CDR1 is SEHNR and CDR2 is FQNEAQ (reference sequence). CDR3 size: 14 residues. J was trimmed by 5 bases and V by 1 base; bases with no gene match: 4. The CDR3 spells CASSLGQGWETQYF. The CDR3 DNA sequence: TGTGCCAGCAGCTTAGGACAGGGATGGGAGACCCAGTACTTC.

This chain links TRBV5-1 with TRBJ2-1, with D maybe TRBD1 (5 bases). CDR1 is SGHRS and CDR2 is YFSETQ in the germline V gene. V was clipped by 4 bases and J by 0 bases, with 14 bases between them. This CDR3 has 16 amino acids. This CDR3 is CASSPGLLSSYNEQFF. The CDR3 nucleotides are TGCGCCAGCAGCCCAGGGCTCCTGAGCTCCTACAATGAGCAGTTCTTC.

This CDR3 is CASSFRTGGDTEAFF. The CDR3 DNA is TGTGCCAGCAGTTTTAGGACAGGGGGCGACACTGAAGCTTTCTTT. The chain carries TRBV28 and TRBJ1-1, with 11 bases identical to TRBD1. CDR1 and CDR2 (germline): MDHEN, SYDVKM. With V trimmed by 3 bases and J by 3 bases, 3 bases remained unmatched. The length of the CDR3 is 15 residues.

V gene TRBV4-1 combines with J gene TRBJ1-6; 11 nucleotides agree with TRBD1. Trimming took 0 bases from V and 0 from J; bases not matched to a gene: 1. Germline-derived CDR1 and CDR2 are MGHRA and YSYEKL. This CDR3 is built from 18 residues. CDR3 coding DNA: TGCGCCAGCAGCCAAGACGGACAGGGGGCCTCCTATAATTCACCCCTCCACTTT. Translating gives CASSQDGQGASYNSPLHF.

The rearrangement joins TRBV7-2 to TRBJ1-1; 7 nucleotides line up with TRBD1. Germline V lookup: CDR1 SGHTA, CDR2 FQGNSA. The CDR3 has 12 residues. Trimming cost V 1 base and J 11 bases; bases outside gene matches: 4. The CDR3 nucleotides read TGTGCCAGCAGCTTAGTTCAGGGGGTGGCTTTCTTT. It is translated as CASSLVQGVAFF.

The rearrangement joins TRBV5-1 to TRBJ1-2; maybe TRBD1 (5 bases). Deletions cut 4 bases from V and 6 bases from J, with 19 bases between. This CDR3 spans 15 amino acids. Germline CDR1 reads SGHRS; CDR2 reads YFSETQ. CDR3 sequence: CASSPQSGVNDGYTF. The CDR3 DNA reads as TGCGCCAGCAGCCCTCAGTCGGGGGTGAATGATGGCTACACCTTC.

The genes are TRBV28 and TRBJ1-1, with 8 bases fitting TRBD1. The CDR3 consists of 15 residues. Germline V gene lookup returns CDR1 MDHEN and CDR2 SYDVKM. J was trimmed by 2 bases and V by 9 bases; bases with no gene match: 11. In DNA form, the CDR3 reads TGTGCCAGTGGACCCAGGGGGCCTCCCAACACTGAAGCTTTCTTT. Amino acids: CASGPRGPPNTEAFF.

The chain uses TRBV7-8 and TRBJ2-1, with 10 bases aligning to TRBD2. Germline CDR1 SGHVS, CDR2 FQNEAQ. Unmatched junction bases numbered 8, after V lost 6 bases and J lost 3 bases. The CDR3 totals 16 residues. This CDR3 is CASRFLLAGGYNEQFF. The CDR3 DNA reads TGTGCCAGCAGGTTTCTTTTAGCGGGAGGCTACAATGAGCAGTTCTTC.

V is TRBV18 and J is TRBJ1-6; possibly TRBD1 for D (6 bases). Germline V gene lookup returns CDR1 KGHSH and CDR2 LQKENI. V gave up 4 bases and J gave up 9 bases, with 16 bases separating them. This CDR3 is built from 15 residues. The DNA of the CDR3 is TGTGCCAGCTCACTCCCCGGACAGCCCCCTTCACCCCTCCACTTT. This codes for CASSLPGQPPSPLHF.

This rearrangement joins TRBV10-2 to TRBJ2-1; 11 bases line up with TRBD2. The CDR3 is made up of 15 amino acids. Trimming cost V 2 bases and J 6 bases; bases outside gene matches: 3. Germline assignment: CDR1 WSHSY and CDR2 SAAADI. The CDR3 loop is CASSEPGTSGNEQFF. The CDR3 DNA reads TGCGCCAGCAGTGAGCCAGGGACTAGCGGCAATGAGCAGTTCTTC.

J is TRBJ2-7 and V is TRBV30; 14 bases are a match to TRBD2. Germline V gene lookup returns CDR1 GTSNPN and CDR2 SVGIG (reference sequence). Trimming cost V 5 bases and J 7 bases; bases outside gene matches: 4. CDR3 length: 13 amino acids. CDR3 in DNA: TGTGCCTGGGGACTAGCGGGAGGCAAAGAGCAGTACTTC. Encoded protein: CAWGLAGGKEQYF. The complete variable domain, with remaining parts taken from reference TRBV30 and TRBJ2-7, reads SQTIHQWPATLVQPVGSPLSLECTVEGTSNPNLYWYRQAAGRGLQLLFYSVGIGQISSEVPQNLSASRPQDRQFILSSKKLLLSDSGFYLCAWGLAGGKEQYFGPGTRLTVT.